This T cell receptor beta chain came from a study of CD8+CD57+ T cells in acquired aplastic anemia. Study-wide findings and caveats: Researchers reported that CD8+ Simpson's diversity was not significantly different in patients versus controls. It was found that some 31 CD8+ CDR3 sequences were shared between patients and controls.

Genomic DNA acted as the template from which TCR beta VDJ combination and CDR3 sequence profiling were carried out. TCRdb re-derived calls from the reads in MiXCR, one entry per CDR3 protein. In the table there are a few hundred thousand distinct CDR3 sequences, roughly 68% of which are singletons. Per germline, CDR1 ENHRY and CDR2 SYGVKD. V lost 10 bases and J lost 12, with 28 bases in between. The CDR3 spans 15 residues. As for this clonotype: Antigen specificity is unknown. Being one base from a much bigger clone, this may be a read error.

The sequenced sample consisted of sorted CD4+, CD8+, or CD8+CD57+ T cells (not recorded which) from PBMCs. The chain is built from TRBV10-3 and TRBJ2-1; a weak D match, TRBD2 (7 bases). The sequence was obtained from a human donor in good health, serving as a control. CDR3 in DNA: TGTGCCAGCAGGAATACCCTACAGGGACTAATTGTGCAGTTCTTC. It yields the protein CASRNTLQGLIVQFF.